The 13 T cell receptor beta chains in this list originate from one sample, sequenced in a study of blood T cell repertoires in COVID-19. Data came from immunoSEQ multiplex PCR; TCRdb stores just in-frame clones and leaves some out. The table records 60,000 to 85,000 clones, around four fifths of them present only once. The sequenced sample was peripheral blood. These receptors originate from a man in his sixties or seventies with acute or convalescent COVID-19.

The chain carries TRBV11-2 and TRBJ2-1; D remains ambiguous. The germline CDR1 and CDR2 sequences are SGHAT and FQNNGV. The CDR3 extends over 16 amino acids. Trimming shortened V by 2 bases and J by 0 bases, and 11 bases separated the two germline ends. This CDR3 reads CASSLPQYSSYNEQFF. DNA for the CDR3: TGTGCCAGCAGCTTACCGCAATATAGCTCCTACAATGAGCAGTTCTTC.

In DNA form, the CDR3 reads TGTGCCAGTAGTACCTCCGACAGGAGCTCCTACGAGCAGTACTTC. Translation gives CASSTSDRSSYEQYF. V gene TRBV19 combines with J gene TRBJ2-7; D might be TRBD1 (6 bases). V was shortened by 4 bases and J by 0 bases, with 13 bases between the two germline ends. CDR1 LNHDA and CDR2 SQIVND come from the germline V gene (reference sequence). CDR3 length: 15 amino acids. Based on the CDR3 plus reference TRBV19 and TRBJ2-7, the full variable domain is DGGITQSPKYLFRKEGQNVTLSCEQNLNHDAMYWYRQDPGQGLRLIYYSQIVNDFQKGDIAEGYSVSREKKESFPLTVTSAQKNPTAFYLCASSTSDRSSYEQYFGPGTRLTVT.

A single count supports this clone. The rearrangement links TRBV5-4 to TRBJ1-4; unclear D gene. The ends were cut back, 4 bases at V and 0 bases at J, with 10 bases in the middle. This CDR3 is built from 15 residues. Germline V CDR1 and CDR2: SGHNT, YYREEE (reference sequence). As DNA, the CDR3 is TGTGCCAGCAGCCGGTCCTCCTCAACTAATGAAAAACTGTTTTTT. Translated: CASSRSSSTNEKLFF.

This clone was recorded a few times. V is TRBV4-1 and J is TRBJ2-2; no clear D. Trimming took off 5 bases at V and 3 bases at J, with 7 bases between the two ends. CDR1 and CDR2 from the germline V gene are MGHRA and YSYEKL. CDR3 size: 13 residues. The CDR3 loop reads CASSNRDTGELFF. The DNA for the CDR3 is TGCGCCAGCAGCAACCGGGACACCGGGGAGCTGTTTTTT.

This chain connects TRBV7-3 to TRBJ2-3; 13 bases are a match to TRBD2. Germline V gene lookup returns CDR1 SGHTA and CDR2 FQGTGA. Trimming cost V 4 bases and J 6 bases; bases outside gene matches: 7. The CDR3 consists of 16 residues. CDR3 nucleotides: TGTGCCAGCAGCTATGGGACTAGCGGGGTCAGGGATACGCAGTATTTT. Translating it yields CASSYGTSGVRDTQYF.

The count of this clone is one. The rearrangement uses TRBV11-2 and TRBJ2-5; D is perhaps TRBD2 (6 bases). The CDR3 contains 15 residues. With 6 bases removed from V and 4 bases from J, the gap between germline ends came to 18 bases. CDR1 SGHAT and CDR2 FQNNGV come from the germline V gene. In nucleotides, the CDR3 is TGTGCCAGCAGTTTGGGAGGAAGCAGGGCAGAGACCCAGTACTTC. Its translation is CASSLGGSRAETQYF.

The rearrangement links TRBV7-9 to TRBJ2-1; D call uncertain. The CDR3 runs 11 residues. Per germline, CDR1 SEHNR and CDR2 FQNEAQ (reference sequence). The V and J ends lost 4 bases and 8 bases respectively, with 6 bases between them. CDR3: CASSSRDEQFF. The CDR3 DNA sequence: TGTGCCAGCAGCTCTCGGGATGAGCAGTTCTTC.

The V and J genes are TRBV5-6 and TRBJ2-1; a weak D match, TRBD1 (5 bases). Trimming took 2 bases from V and 6 from J, leaving 15 bases between them. Germline CDR1 reads SGHDT; CDR2 reads YYEEEE. The CDR3 is 15 residues long. CDR3 sequence: CASSFRQGYRNEQFF. DNA of the CDR3: TGTGCCAGCAGCTTCCGGCAGGGATATCGCAATGAGCAGTTCTTC.

The chain recombines TRBV4-3 with TRBJ1-2; 12 bases line up with TRBD1. In germline, CDR1 is LGHNA, CDR2 YSLEER. J lost 8 bases, V lost 1 base, and 8 bases had no gene match. This CDR3 spans 16 amino acids. The CDR3, as DNA: TGCGCCAGCAGCCAAGGTGCGGGACAGGGGGCTGGAGGCTACACCTTC. This gives the protein CASSQGAGQGAGGYTF.

The V call is TRBV6-2 or TRBV6-3, the J call TRBJ2-1, with a weak D call TRBD2 (5 bases). V lost 0 bases, J lost 6 bases, and 12 bases lay in between. CDR3 size: 15 residues. From germline, CDR1 is MNHEY and CDR2 SVGEGT. The CDR3 region has the DNA TGTGCCAGCAGTTACTCGACCGCGGGCAGCAATGAGCAGTTCTTC. Protein: CASSYSTAGSNEQFF.

The chain recombines TRBV3-1 (or the pseudogene TRBV3-2) with TRBJ2-7, with D perhaps TRBD2 (6 bases). Germline assignment: CDR1 LGHDT and CDR2 YNNKEL (reference sequence). Between the trimmed V and J ends, which lost 1 base and 5 bases, there was a span of 15 bases. This CDR3 region has 15 residues. The CDR3 DNA is TGTGCCAGCAGCCAAGGGGCCAGCGGGCGTGACGAGCAGTACTTC. Translation gives CASSQGASGRDEQYF.

The genes are TRBV19 and TRBJ1-5, with no clear D. This CDR3 is built from 13 residues. With 10 bases removed from V and 3 bases from J, the gap between germline ends came to 13 bases. Germline CDR1 reads LNHDA; CDR2 reads SQIVND (reference sequence). The CDR3 loop reads CATTGAYNQPQHF. DNA for the CDR3: TGTGCCACGACGGGAGCGTACAATCAGCCCCAGCATTTT.

The chain uses TRBV19 and TRBJ2-1; the match to TRBD2 covers 13 bases. V was clipped by 5 bases and J by 11 bases; unmatched bases: 9. CDR3 length: 15 residues. The germline CDR1 and CDR2 sequences are LNHDA and SQIVND (reference sequence). The CDR3: CASSALAGGPTKQFF. The CDR3 region has the DNA TGTGCCAGTAGTGCACTAGCGGGAGGGCCTACCAAGCAGTTCTTC.